This TCR beta chain was found in a study of T cell repertoires in aging, cancer and after chemotherapy. For the study at large: Donors were grouped into six age bands spanning 30 or younger through 70 or older. About 9.1 million TCR reads were in the whole dataset. Points from the study as a whole: No conclusions about immunological memory after chemotherapy can be drawn from the repertoire data. Untreated cancer patients had significantly lower blood TCR diversity than age-matched healthy donors.

This clonotype was observed a handful of times. What it binds is not known. Germline-derived CDR1 and CDR2 are MNHEY and SVGAGI. The CDR3 sequence is 15 residues long. V dropped 8 bases and J dropped 3; count of bases not matched to a gene: 13. TRB rearrangements spanning V, D and J were amplified using mixed TRB-A/B primers. One entry per CDR3 protein results from TCRdb running MiXCR on the multiplex PCR reads. The sample holds about 12,000 distinct CDR3 sequences, roughly 35% seen once. Amplification of TCR beta used genomic DNA extracted from peripheral blood. The sample consisted of blood. This TCR derives from a human donor in good health. The donor label of this sample is uncertain. The V gene is TRBV6-5, the J gene TRBJ2-7, with 7 bases aligning to TRBD1. DNA for the CDR3: TGTGCCAGCCGACCCTGGCAACAGGGGAACTACGAGCAGTACTTC. Translated, it gives CASRPWQQGNYEQYF.